The 10 T cell receptor beta chains below all came from one sample that was sequenced in a study of beta chain features in type 1 diabetes. The entirety of the isolated RNA underwent reverse transcription, so expressed TCRB transcripts were sequenced. The data were produced by immunoSEQ multiplex PCR, yet TCRdb's version contains in-frame clones alone and is incomplete. The sample has around 330,000 clones; approximately 11% are singletons. The specimen sequenced was naive CD4+ T cells from blood. Receptor source: a woman in her 30s in good health.

This clone has a handful of counts. The CDR3 is CASSKVGGTEAFF. In nucleotides, the CDR3 is TGTGCCAGTAGTAAGGTGGGGGGCACTGAAGCTTTCTTT. V gene TRBV19 combines with J gene TRBJ1-1, with D tentatively TRBD1 (5 bases). Germline V gene sequence: CDR1 LNHDA, CDR2 SQIVND (reference sequence). V lost 4 bases and J 4 bases, leaving 10 bases between the germline ends. The CDR3 spans 13 residues.

This chain joins TRBV27 and TRBJ2-4; 8 bases align to TRBD2. The J segment lost 4 bases and the V segment lost 1 base, leaving 12 bases of the junction unmatched. Germline loops: CDR1 MNHEY, CDR2 SMNVEV (reference sequence). The CDR3 covers 18 residues. The CDR3 is CASSLFSGRISGKNIQYF. CDR3 bases: TGTGCCAGCAGTTTATTCAGCGGGAGAATCTCGGGTAAAAACATTCAGTACTTC.

This clone was seen a few times. V usage is TRBV5-1 and J usage is TRBJ2-7; D not resolved. The length of the CDR3 is 12 residues. Trimming stripped 1 base from V and 4 bases from J, with 6 bases between. The germline gives CDR1 SGHRS, CDR2 YFSETQ. Here the CDR3 DNA reads TGCGCCAGCAGCTTGCAGGAATACGAGCAGTACTTC. Translated: CASSLQEYEQYF.

This clone was picked up a small number of times. V is TRBV5-1 and J is TRBJ1-4; the D gene is possibly TRBD1 (5 bases). The CDR3 sequence is 14 residues long. Between the trimmed V and J ends, which lost 2 bases and 7 bases, there was a span of 12 bases. Germline CDR1 and CDR2: SGHRS and YFSETQ. CDR3: CASSFRVGGEKLFF. CDR3 DNA sequence: TGCGCCAGCAGCTTCAGGGTGGGTGGTGAAAAACTGTTTTTT.

The V and J genes are TRBV4-3 and TRBJ2-3; 12 nucleotides match TRBD2. CDR1 is LGHNA and CDR2 is YSLEER in the germline V gene. This CDR3 spans 18 amino acids. V lost 0 bases to trimming and J lost 3 bases; unmatched junction nucleotides: 7. CDR3 bases: TGCGCCAGCAGCCAAGAAGCCCGTCTAGCGGGAGGGACAGATACGCAGTATTTT. It yields the protein CASSQEARLAGGTDTQYF.

This clone turned up a few times. This chain links TRBV19 with TRBJ2-7; the match to TRBD1 covers 8 bases. There are 14 residues in the CDR3. The germline gives CDR1 LNHDA, CDR2 SQIVND (reference sequence). Trimming cost V 5 bases and J 2 bases; bases outside gene matches: 5. CDR3 protein: CASSVDRGTYEQYF. The CDR3, as DNA: TGTGCCAGTAGTGTCGACAGGGGAACCTACGAGCAGTACTTC. Together with reference TRBV19 and TRBJ2-7, the CDR3 gives the full variable domain: DGGITQSPKYLFRKEGQNVTLSCEQNLNHDAMYWYRQDPGQGLRLIYYSQIVNDFQKGDIAEGYSVSREKKESFPLTVTSAQKNPTAFYLCASSVDRGTYEQYFGPGTRLTVT.

This rearrangement joins TRBV28 to TRBJ2-1; 7 positions agree with TRBD2. The CDR3 consists of 14 residues. Germline CDR1 MDHEN, CDR2 SYDVKM. V shed 8 bases, J shed 4 bases, and the junction held 8 bases outside the gene matches. The CDR3: CASRPSGIYNEQFF. The CDR3 DNA follows: TGTGCCAGCCGGCCGAGCGGGATATACAATGAGCAGTTCTTC.

V gene TRBV27 combines with J gene TRBJ2-1; 10 bases line up with TRBD2. Germline CDR1 and CDR2: MNHEY and SMNVEV (reference sequence). The CDR3 loop spans 16 amino acids. Unmatched junction bases numbered 3, after V lost 4 bases and J lost 0 bases. The CDR3 nucleotides read TGTGCCAGCAGTTCTCGACTAGCGGGCTCCTACAATGAGCAGTTCTTC. Amino acid sequence: CASSSRLAGSYNEQFF.

The chain uses TRBV7-9 and TRBJ2-7; D possibly corresponds to TRBD1 (5 bases). The CDR3 is made up of 14 amino acids. V gave up 3 bases and J gave up 3 bases, with 12 bases separating them. Germline lookup yields CDR1 SEHNR and CDR2 FQNEAQ (reference sequence). The CDR3 reads CASSFGAPNYEQYF. In DNA, the CDR3 is TGTGCCAGCAGCTTTGGGGCACCTAACTACGAGCAGTACTTC.

This clone was counted only a few times. CDR3: CASSPGQNYGYTF. DNA for the CDR3: TGTGCCAGCAGCCCGGGACAGAACTATGGCTACACCTTC. The chain carries TRBV2 and TRBJ1-2; 7 positions agree with TRBD1. Looked up from germline, CDR1 is SNHLY and CDR2 is FYNNEI. With 6 bases clipped from V and 2 bases from J, the junction kept 3 bases outside the gene matches. This CDR3 comprises 13 residues.